These 32 T cell receptor beta chains share one sample of origin, sequenced in a study of blood T cells in healthy people across ages. Sample-barcoded 5' priming and a J-beta primer mix drove a second PCR of roughly 6 to 12 cycles. TCRdb used MiXCR to reprocess the 5' RACE reads, holding one entry per CDR3 protein. The sample lists fewer than 750,000 distinct CDR3 sequences, roughly half occurring once. The material sequenced was blood. Every receptor here comes from a woman older than 75 in good health.

V and J are TRBV28 and TRBJ1-2, with unresolved D. CDR1 and CDR2 (germline): MDHEN, SYDVKM. CDR3 length equals 12 residues. Trimming cost V 4 bases and J 5 bases, with 8 bases left between them. The CDR3 protein is CASSSTLYGYTF. The CDR3 DNA follows: TGTGCCAGCAGTTCGACCCTTTATGGCTACACCTTC.

This clonotype was observed once. A much larger clonotype is one base distant, so this may be a read error. V is TRBV28 and J is TRBJ2-7, with TRBD2 matching 14 bases. J was trimmed by 0 bases and V by 8 bases; bases with no gene match: 6. The CDR3 extends over 16 amino acids. CDR1 and CDR2 from the germline V gene are MDHEN and SYDVKM. For the CDR3, the DNA is TGTGCCAGCTGGGGACTAGCGGGAGCCTCCTCCTACGAGCAGTACTTC. This encodes CASWGLAGASSYEQYF.

With respect to this clonotype: The CDR3 ends on some other residue instead of the conserved phenylalanine or tryptophan, so this is likely a read error. This sequence joins TRBV6-5 and TRBJ2-4; possibly TRBD1 for D (5 bases). Germline lookup yields CDR1 MNHEY and CDR2 SVGAGI. The V end was cut by 7 bases, the J end by 0 bases, with 13 bases between. This CDR3 has 15 residues. The DNA of the CDR3 is TGTGCCAGCACTCAGGGTTTCGGAGCCAAAAACATTCAGTACCTC. Its protein product is CASTQGFGAKNIQYL.

The J gene is TRBJ2-7, the V gene TRBV6-2 or TRBV6-3, with TRBD2 matching 9 bases. V shed 7 bases, J shed 8 bases, and the junction held 9 bases outside the gene matches. This CDR3 has 13 amino acids. The germline gives CDR1 MNHEY, CDR2 SVGEGT. This CDR3 is CASKVTSGWKQYF. CDR3 sequence (DNA): TGTGCCAGCAAAGTGACTAGCGGCTGGAAGCAGTACTTC.

As concerns this clonotype: At one end the junction does not follow the germline gene, possibly because of a read error. The chain links TRBV7-3 to TRBJ2-6; TRBD1 aligns across 8 bases. In germline, CDR1 is SGHTA, CDR2 FQGTGA. CDR3 size: 18 residues. CDR3 bases: TGTGCCAGCAGCTCCCGACAGGGGTCGTCGCCTGGGGCCGACGTCCTGACTTTC. Protein sequence: CASSSRQGSSPGADVLTF.

The chain links TRBV10-3 to TRBJ2-1; possible D gene TRBD2, 6 bases. The J call may be in error: the DNA end matches TRBJ2-7 better. The CDR3 contains 11 residues. The germline CDR1 and CDR2 sequences are ENHRY and SYGVKD. As DNA, the CDR3 is TGTGCCATCAGCGGGACTGATGAGCAGTACTTC. Translating it yields CAISGTDEQYF.

This clonotype was detected many times. The chain is built from TRBV2 and TRBJ2-3, with 11 bases matching TRBD2. The CDR3 covers 15 residues. Germline V gives CDR1 SNHLY, CDR2 FYNNEI. V gave up 5 bases and J gave up 1 base; unmatched junction bases: 2. The CDR3 here is CASSLLAGGTDTQYF. The CDR3 DNA follows: TGTGCCAGCAGTTTACTAGCGGGAGGCACAGATACGCAGTATTTT.

The chain carries TRBV12-3 or TRBV12-4 and TRBJ2-2, with 11 bases that match TRBD1. This CDR3 is built from 15 residues. Trimming at V came to 7 bases and at J to 6 bases, leaving 7 bases not matched to a gene. The CDR3 region is CASTIRGQGAGELFF. The CDR3 nucleotides read TGTGCCAGCACCATCCGGGGACAGGGGGCCGGGGAGCTGTTTTTT.

V usage is TRBV12-3 or TRBV12-4 and J usage is TRBJ1-5, with D unclear. Trimming left V 3 bases short and J 7 bases short, with 10 bases between. The CDR3 has 13 residues. CDR3 DNA sequence: TGTGCCAGCAGTTTTGGGTTGCTCCAGCCCCAGCATTTT. It translates to CASSFGLLQPQHF.

Ten or more counts support this clonotype. The genes are TRBV6-6 and TRBJ2-1; D ambiguous. V was shortened by 4 bases and J by 5 bases, with 12 bases between the two germline ends. This CDR3 has 14 residues. CDR1 is MNHNY and CDR2 is SVGAGI in the germline V gene (reference sequence). CDR3 loop: CASSSVGTNNEQFF. CDR3 sequence (DNA): TGTGCCAGCAGTTCGGTTGGCACTAACAATGAGCAGTTCTTC.

This clonotype appeared many times. The chain joins TRBV9 to TRBJ1-1; no reliable D call. Germline CDR1 reads SGDLS; CDR2 reads YYNGEE. The CDR3 sequence is 15 residues long. V was cut by 3 bases and J by 4 bases, with 16 bases left in between. The CDR3 bases are TGTGCCAGCAGCGCCTTCAGTCGGCGGGGCACTGAAGCTTTCTTT. Its translation is CASSAFSRRGTEAFF.

The V call is TRBV6-1, the J call TRBJ2-7; TRBD2 aligns across 11 bases. The end of the DNA aligns better with TRBJ2-5, so the J call may be wrong. The CDR3 length is 13 residues. The germline gives CDR1 MNHNS, CDR2 SASEGT. CDR3 amino acids: CASQGLAVQTQYF. CDR3 coding DNA: TGTGCCAGCCAGGGACTAGCGGTTCAGACCCAGTACTTC.

Ten or more counts support this clonotype. The V gene is TRBV12-3 or TRBV12-4, the J gene TRBJ2-3, with D perhaps matching TRBD1 (6 bases). Trimming shortened V by 11 bases and J by 2 bases, and 14 bases separated the two germline ends. The CDR3 is made up of 13 amino acids. CDR3: CAVGQSFTDTQYF. The CDR3 DNA follows: TGTGCCGTCGGACAGTCGTTCACAGATACGCAGTATTTT.

The chain carries TRBV21-1 and TRBJ2-1; the D call of TRBD2 is as the table states it, not checked on the DNA. TRBV21-1 is annotated as a pseudogene. The CDR3 spans 13 residues. CDR3 in amino acids: CASRLLGLYEQFF. The CDR3 region has the DNA TGTGCCAGCAGGCTACTAGGACTCTACGAGCAGTTCTTC.

V gene TRBV2 combines with J gene TRBJ1-5, with D maybe TRBD1 (6 bases). Deletions cut 6 bases from V and 1 base from J, with 13 bases between. Germline V CDR1 and CDR2: SNHLY, FYNNEI. This CDR3 is built from 15 residues. The CDR3 region has the DNA TGTGCCAGCAGGGAAACACAGGGCAGCAATCAGCCCCAGCATTTT. Residues: CASRETQGSNQPQHF.

About this clonotype: A much larger clone is a single base away; this may be a read error. The V and J genes are TRBV20-1 and TRBJ2-1, with D uncertain. CDR1 and CDR2 from the germline V gene are DFQATT and SNEGSKA (reference sequence). V shed 6 bases and J shed 8 bases, with 17 bases lying between them. The CDR3 contains 13 residues. The CDR3: CSAPPLGYDEQFF. The CDR3 nucleotides are TGCAGTGCCCCCCCTCTGGGGTACGATGAGCAGTTCTTC.

This clonotype occurred a few times. The chain couples TRBV20-1 to TRBJ2-5; D is perhaps TRBD2 (5 bases). The CDR3 extends over 13 amino acids. Germline V gene lookup returns CDR1 DFQATT and CDR2 SNEGSKA (reference sequence). Trimming left V 5 bases short and J 2 bases short, with 12 bases between. The CDR3 region is CSAARDLQETQYF. The CDR3 region has the DNA TGCAGTGCTGCCCGGGATTTACAAGAGACCCAGTACTTC.

The V call is TRBV24-1, the J call TRBJ2-1; tentative D call: TRBD2 (5 bases). The DNA end is more similar to TRBJ2-7, so the J call may be wrong. The germline gives CDR1 KGHDR, CDR2 SFDVKD. The CDR3 runs 15 residues. The CDR3 sequence: CATSDLLASYNEQYF. The CDR3 coding sequence is TGTGCCACCAGTGATTTGCTAGCCTCCTACAATGAGCAGTACTTC.

There are many counts of this clonotype. This chain joins TRBV6-2 or TRBV6-3 and TRBJ2-1, with TRBD1 identical over 7 bases. V lost 0 bases, J lost 0 bases, and 11 bases stayed unmatched. Germline assignment: CDR1 MNHEY and CDR2 SVGEGT. This CDR3 contains 19 residues. DNA for the CDR3: TGTGCCAGCAGTTACTCGGGTAGGGGGCTTCTCGGCTCCTACAATGAGCAGTTCTTC. As protein: CASSYSGRGLLGSYNEQFF.

This sequence joins TRBV20-1 and TRBJ1-6; D is undetermined. Germline V CDR1 and CDR2: DFQATT, SNEGSKA (reference sequence). V lost 5 bases, J lost 5 bases, and 13 bases lay in between. The CDR3 totals 14 residues. The DNA for the CDR3 is TGCAGTGCTTCCTTCAGGATTGATAATTCACCCCTCCACTTT. It codes for CSASFRIDNSPLHF.

In the case of this clonotype: One end of the junction is discordant with germline, which a read error may explain. The genes are TRBV10-2 and TRBJ2-2; unclear D gene. There are 15 residues in the CDR3. Germline V gene lookup returns CDR1 WSHSY and CDR2 SAAADI. The CDR3 loop is CASSETRANTRELFF. The CDR3 DNA follows: TGCGCCAGCAGTGAGACAAGGGCGAACACCAGGGAGCTGTTTTTT.

In this sample, this clonotype turned up many times. V and J are TRBV5-1 and TRBJ2-5, with D tentatively TRBD1 or TRBD2 (5 bases each). Trimming stripped 4 bases from V and 4 bases from J, with 17 bases between. The CDR3 sequence is 15 residues long. The germline V gene encodes CDR1 SGHRS and CDR2 YFSETQ. The CDR3 loop reads CASSMSQEDRETQYF. In nucleotides, the CDR3 is TGCGCCAGCAGCATGTCACAGGAGGATAGAGAGACCCAGTACTTC.

This chain uses TRBV6-1 with TRBJ1-1, with 7 bases matching TRBD1. The trim removed 9 bases at V and 8 bases at J, leaving 18 bases unmatched. The length of the CDR3 is 15 residues. CDR1 MNHNS and CDR2 SASEGT come from the germline V gene. Here the CDR3 reads CASTLHPTGTEEAFF. The CDR3 nucleotides are TGTGCCAGTACACTCCACCCTACTGGGACAGAGGAAGCTTTCTTT.

The chain carries TRBV5-1 and TRBJ2-2; D is perhaps TRBD2 (6 bases). Trimming left V 5 bases short and J 1 base short, with 18 bases between. Germline-derived CDR1 and CDR2 are SGHRS and YFSETQ. There are 17 residues in the CDR3. CDR3 sequence (DNA): TGCGCCAGCAGGCCGACCGCCGGGACTTGGAACACCGGGGAGCTGTTTTTT. Protein sequence: CASRPTAGTWNTGELFF.

This clonotype has more than one count but fewer than ten. V is TRBV28 and J is TRBJ1-2, with a tentative D call TRBD1 (6 bases). The CDR3 is 14 residues long. CDR1 and CDR2 (germline): MDHEN, SYDVKM. Deletions cut 3 bases from V and 4 bases from J, with 12 bases between. The chain's CDR3 is CASSLPGETYGYTF. As DNA, the CDR3 is TGTGCCAGCAGTTTGCCAGGGGAAACCTATGGCTACACCTTC.

Only a few counts were recorded for this clonotype. A much larger clone sits a single nucleotide away, making a read error possible. The rearrangement joins TRBV5-1 to TRBJ2-5; tentatively, D is TRBD2 (6 bases). The V end lost 4 bases, the J end lost 11 bases, and 18 bases lay between the germline ends. CDR1 and CDR2 from the germline V gene are SGHRS and YFSETQ. CDR3 length: 13 residues. CDR3 DNA sequence: TGCGCCAGCAGCGGGGACTGGGCTAATGAGCAGTACTTC. Its translation is CASSGDWANEQYF.

About this clonotype: An end of the junction does not agree with germline; a read error may underlie this. The chain is built from TRBV28 and TRBJ2-2; D remains ambiguous. The germline gives CDR1 MDHEN, CDR2 SYDVKM. This CDR3 is 16 amino acids long. The CDR3 loop reads CASSLSDGWNIGELFF. CDR3 nucleotides: TGTGCCAGCAGTTTATCGGACGGATGGAACATCGGGGAGCTGTTTTTT.

Worth noting for this clonotype: It may be a read error: a sequence one base away is much more abundant. The rearrangement uses TRBV12-3 or TRBV12-4 and TRBJ1-2, with a possible D match to TRBD1 (6 bases). V was clipped by 6 bases and J by 4 bases, with 15 bases between them. This CDR3 is built from 14 residues. CDR3 residues: CASSQRDKSYGYTF. DNA for the CDR3: TGTGCCAGCAGCCAGCGGGACAAGAGCTATGGCTACACCTTC.

This sequence joins TRBV27 and TRBJ1-4; TRBD1 is a possible D gene (5 bases). This CDR3 comprises 15 residues. Deletions cut 5 bases from V and 6 bases from J, with 16 bases between. The germline gives CDR1 MNHEY, CDR2 SMNVEV (reference sequence). The CDR3 region is CASSPPGGGYEKLFF. CDR3 nucleotide sequence: TGTGCCAGCAGTCCCCCGGGGGGAGGTTATGAAAAACTGTTTTTT.

The V and J genes are TRBV25-1 and TRBJ2-1, with D perhaps TRBD2 (5 bases). The CDR3 totals 16 residues. The ends were cut back, 4 bases at V and 2 bases at J, with 15 bases in the middle. Germline V gene sequence: CDR1 MGHDK, CDR2 SYGVNS. The chain's CDR3 is CASSGLGAGTYNEQFF. The CDR3 coding sequence is TGTGCCAGCAGTGGTCTGGGCGCCGGGACCTACAATGAGCAGTTCTTC.

CDR3 protein: CASSTTGNYGELFF. The CDR3 nucleotides read TGTGCCAGCAGCACGACAGGGAATTACGGGGAGCTGTTTTTT. This sequence joins TRBV7-9 and TRBJ2-2, with 7 bases that match TRBD1. The CDR3 is 14 residues long. The germline V gene encodes CDR1 SEHNR and CDR2 FQNEAQ (reference sequence). With 5 bases clipped from V and 7 bases from J, the junction kept 7 bases outside the gene matches.

The rearrangement links TRBV29-1 to TRBJ2-7; D not resolved. V gave up 4 bases and J gave up 2 bases, with 6 bases separating them. CDR3 size: 11 residues. Germline V gene sequence: CDR1 SQVTM, CDR2 ANQGSEA. CDR3 in amino acids: CSVAVAYEQYF. The CDR3 nucleotides read TGCAGCGTTGCGGTCGCCTACGAGCAGTACTTC.